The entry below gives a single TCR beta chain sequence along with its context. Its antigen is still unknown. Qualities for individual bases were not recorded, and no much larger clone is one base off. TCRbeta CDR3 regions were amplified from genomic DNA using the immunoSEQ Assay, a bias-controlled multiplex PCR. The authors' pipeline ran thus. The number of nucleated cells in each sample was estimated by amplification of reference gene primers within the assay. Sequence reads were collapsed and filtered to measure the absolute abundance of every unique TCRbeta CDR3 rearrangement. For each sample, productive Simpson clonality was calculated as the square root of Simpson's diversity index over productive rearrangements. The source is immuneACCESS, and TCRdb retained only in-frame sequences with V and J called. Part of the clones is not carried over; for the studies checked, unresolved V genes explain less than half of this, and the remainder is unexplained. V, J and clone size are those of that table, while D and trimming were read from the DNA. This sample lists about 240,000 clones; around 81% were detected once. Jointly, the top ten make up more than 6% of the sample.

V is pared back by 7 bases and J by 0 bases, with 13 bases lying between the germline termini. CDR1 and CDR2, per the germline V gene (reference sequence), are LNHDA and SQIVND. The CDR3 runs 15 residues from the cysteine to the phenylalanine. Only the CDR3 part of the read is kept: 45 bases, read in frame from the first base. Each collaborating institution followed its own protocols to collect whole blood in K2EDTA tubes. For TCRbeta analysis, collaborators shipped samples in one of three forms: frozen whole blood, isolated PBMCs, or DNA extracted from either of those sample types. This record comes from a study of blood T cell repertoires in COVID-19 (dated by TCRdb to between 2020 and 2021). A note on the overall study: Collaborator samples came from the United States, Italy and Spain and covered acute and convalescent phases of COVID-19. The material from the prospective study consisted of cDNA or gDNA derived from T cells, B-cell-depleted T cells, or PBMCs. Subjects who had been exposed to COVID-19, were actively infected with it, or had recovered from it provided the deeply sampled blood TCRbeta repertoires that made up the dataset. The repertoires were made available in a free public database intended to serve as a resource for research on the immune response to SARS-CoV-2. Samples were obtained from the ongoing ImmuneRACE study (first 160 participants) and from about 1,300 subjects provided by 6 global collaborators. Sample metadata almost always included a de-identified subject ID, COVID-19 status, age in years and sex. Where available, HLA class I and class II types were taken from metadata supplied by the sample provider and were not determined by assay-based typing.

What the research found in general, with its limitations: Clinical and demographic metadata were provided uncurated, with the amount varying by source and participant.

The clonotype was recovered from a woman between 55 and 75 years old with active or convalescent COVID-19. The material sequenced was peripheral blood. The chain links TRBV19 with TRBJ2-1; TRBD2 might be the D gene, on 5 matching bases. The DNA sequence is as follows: TGTGCCAGTAACCGAGCGGCGAGCTCCTACAATGAGCAGTTCTTC. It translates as CASNRAASSYNEQFF.